This is a list of T cell receptor beta chains from one sample in a study of blood T cell repertoires in COVID-19. TCRdb keeps only in-frame clones here, not all; method: immunoSEQ multiplex PCR. The sample lists about 430,000 clones; 75% to 90% were seen once. The sequenced material came from PBMCs or T cells enriched from blood (not recorded which). The receptors originated from a man aged 25 to 40 who had recovered from COVID-19. CDR3s include the opening cysteine and the closing phenylalanine or tryptophan. D genes are given only for firm matches. Only some rows state a clone size, as once, few, many or a class for expanded clones.

J gene	clone size	V gene	D gene	CDR3 DNA	CDR3 protein
TRBJ2-1	-	TRBV15	-	TGTGCCACCAGCAGAGATCTTGCGGGGAACAATGAGCAGTTCTTC	CATSRDLAGNNEQFF
TRBJ1-1	-	TRBV5-1	-	TGCGCCAGCAGCGACGACATGGGGAACACTGAAGCTTTCTTT	CASSDDMGNTEAFF
TRBJ1-5	-	TRBV28	-	TGTGCCAGCAGTTTAGCGACACACTTCCGGCAGCCCCAGCATTTT	CASSLATHFRQPQHF
TRBJ2-5	-	TRBV13	TRBD1	TGTGCCAGCAGCCCCTGGACAGGGGAGGAGACCCAGTACTTC	CASSPWTGEETQYF
TRBJ2-2	-	TRBV30	TRBD2	TGTGCCTGGGCGGGACTAGCAGTCGGGGAGCTGTTTTTT	CAWAGLAVGELFF
TRBJ1-1	once	TRBV7-9	-	TGTGCCAGCAGCCCCGGAGGAACCGGTAACACTGAAGCTTTCTTT	CASSPGGTGNTEAFF
TRBJ2-2	-	TRBV28	TRBD2	TGTGCCAGCAGTTCACCTCCGGGACTAGCGTTCCCCGGGGAGCTGTTTTTT	CASSSPPGLAFPGELFF
TRBJ2-1	-	TRBV18	TRBD1	TGTGCCAGCTCACCACCGGGGGAAGACAGGGCTGCTGAGCAGTTCTTC	CASSPPGEDRAAEQFF
TRBJ2-7	-	TRBV2	-	TGTGCCAGCGCGAGCTCCTACGAGCAGTACTTC	CASASSYEQYF
TRBJ2-3	many	TRBV5-1	TRBD1	TGCGCCAGCAGCTTGGGGGGGACAGATCTCACAGATACGCAGTATTTT	CASSLGGTDLTDTQYF
TRBJ2-2	-	TRBV9	TRBD2	TGTGCCAGCAGCCCTAGCGGGAGGAACACCGGGGAGCTGTTTTTT	CASSPSGRNTGELFF
TRBJ2-1	-	TRBV30	-	TGTGCCTGGAGTACAGGGCCCCATGAGCAGTTCTTC	CAWSTGPHEQFF
TRBJ1-2	-	TRBV29-1	-	TGCAGCGCCGTCAGTAACTATGGCTACACCTTC	CSAVSNYGYTF
TRBJ1-3	-	TRBV29-1	-	TGCAGCTCGGGGACAATCTCTGGAAACACCATATATTTT	CSSGTISGNTIYF
TRBJ2-1	once	TRBV5-1	-	TGCGCCAGCAGCGTTGGGAGCAATGAGCAGTTCTTC	CASSVGSNEQFF
TRBJ2-3	-	TRBV7-7	-	TGTGCCAGCAGCAAGACTTCCGGGAACCCTACGCAGTATTTT	CASSKTSGNPTQYF
TRBJ2-1	once	TRBV19	-	TGTGCCAGCGTCAGGGACGCGGGAACCTACAATGAGCAGTTCTTC	CASVRDAGTYNEQFF
TRBJ1-1	few	TRBV19	-	TGTGCCAGTAGTATACTCTTTGCAGGGGCAGAAGCTTTCTTT	CASSILFAGAEAFF
TRBJ2-1	-	TRBV7-9	TRBD2	TGTGCCAGCAGCCCCAAGACTAGCGGGACTCTCAATGAGCAGTTCTTC	CASSPKTSGTLNEQFF
TRBJ2-5	-	TRBV13	TRBD2	TGTGCCAGCAGCTTAGGGGGACTAGCGGGGGGTGAGACCCAGTACTTC	CASSLGGLAGGETQYF
TRBJ1-1	-	TRBV19	TRBD1	TGTGCCAGTATCAGGACAGGGGGCACTGAAGCTTTCTTT	CASIRTGGTEAFF
TRBJ1-1	-	TRBV19	-	TGTGCCAGTAGTATATGGGCGAACACTGAAGCTTTCTTT	CASSIWANTEAFF
TRBJ2-7	-	TRBV5-4	TRBD2	TGTGCCAGCAGCCCCGCCGCCCTAGCGGGAGGGGGTGAGCAGTACTTC	CASSPAALAGGGEQYF
TRBJ2-3	-	TRBV28	TRBD2	TGTGCCAGTGCGGGAGCAGATACGCAGTATTTT	CASAGADTQYF
TRBJ2-1	-	TRBV5-4	TRBD1	TGTGCCAGCAGCTTTCAGGGGGCAGGCTATGAGCAGTTCTTC	CASSFQGAGYEQFF
TRBJ1-4	-	TRBV29-1	TRBD1	TGCAGCGGACAGGGGACAACGTTTAATGAAAAACTGTTTTTT	CSGQGTTFNEKLFF
TRBJ2-7	-	TRBV7-2	TRBD2	TGTGCCAGCAGCACCCCCGGCGGACTAGCTCCCTACGAGCAGTACTTC	CASSTPGGLAPYEQYF
TRBJ1-4	-	TRBV28	TRBD1	TGTGCCAGCAATTTCGGGACAGGACGAGAAAAACTGTTTTTT	CASNFGTGREKLFF
TRBJ2-7	-	TRBV5-8	-	TGTGCCAGCAGCCCGTATACCTACGAGCAGTACTTC	CASSPYTYEQYF
TRBJ1-3	-	TRBV4-1	-	TGCGCCAGCAGCCCTCCAGGGGCATCTGGAAACACCATATATTTT	CASSPPGASGNTIYF
TRBJ2-1	-	TRBV7-6	TRBD2	TGTGCCAGCAGCCCTCACAGCGGGAGCAATGAGCAGTTCTTC	CASSPHSGSNEQFF
TRBJ2-1	-	TRBV27	TRBD2	TGTGCCAGCAGTCCCTGGCGAGCGGGAGTCGTGCGGGGGAATGAGCAGTTCTTC	CASSPWRAGVVRGNEQFF
TRBJ2-5	-	TRBV18	TRBD2	TGTGCCAGCTCACCCTTCCCTCTAGCGGGGCACCAAGAGACCCAGTACTTC	CASSPFPLAGHQETQYF
TRBJ1-2	-	TRBV9	-	TGTGCCAGCAGCGCTCTCAACTACGGTGGCTACACCTTC	CASSALNYGGYTF
TRBJ1-3	-	TRBV28	-	TGTGCCAGCAGTCCATGGGGGGGAAAGACTTCTGGAAACACCATATATTTT	CASSPWGGKTSGNTIYF
TRBJ2-1	-	TRBV25-1	-	TGTGCCAGCAGTGACCCCCGGGACACTACCTACAATGAGCAGTTCTTC	CASSDPRDTTYNEQFF
TRBJ2-1	once	TRBV2	-	TGTGCCAGCAGGACAGTTAGCTCCTACAATGAGCAGTTCTTC	CASRTVSSYNEQFF
TRBJ1-2	-	TRBV18	TRBD1	TGTGCCAGCTCACCGACAGGGGATCAGGACTATGGCTACACCTTC	CASSPTGDQDYGYTF
TRBJ2-7	-	TRBV25-1	-	TGTGCCAGCAGTGCCGGACACCTCTCCTACGAGCAGTACTTC	CASSAGHLSYEQYF
TRBJ2-3	-	TRBV9	-	TGTGCCAGCAGCGAACCCCCCCGGGGTGGAGCGCAGTATTTT	CASSEPPRGGAQYF
TRBJ1-6	-	TRBV3-1/TRBV3-2	-	TGTGCCAGCAGCCAAGAGGGGCGGATGCACTTT	CASSQEGRMHF
TRBJ2-3	-	TRBV30	TRBD2	TGTGCCTGGAGTCCACTAGCGATGAGCACAGATACGCAGTATTTT	CAWSPLAMSTDTQYF
TRBJ2-1	-	TRBV28	TRBD1	TGTGCCAGCAGTCCCAACGATGGACAGGGGATCAATGAGCAGTTCTTC	CASSPNDGQGINEQFF
TRBJ2-2	-	TRBV11-2	TRBD2	TGTGCCAGCAGCTACATGGCCCGACTAGCGGGAGGCACCGGGGAGCTGTTTTTT	CASSYMARLAGGTGELFF
TRBJ1-1	-	TRBV28	TRBD1	TGTGCCAGCAGTGGCCCGGGACAGGGAAGGGCTGAAGCTTTCTTT	CASSGPGQGRAEAFF
TRBJ1-5	-	TRBV19	TRBD1	TGTGCCAGTAGTCTGCCCGGTAAAGGACAGGGTTTCCAGCCCCAGCATTTT	CASSLPGKGQGFQPQHF
TRBJ1-4	-	TRBV5-8	TRBD1	TGTGCCAGCAGCTTGAGGCGACAGGGAAGTGAAAAACTGTTTTTT	CASSLRRQGSEKLFF
TRBJ1-4	-	TRBV28	TRBD1	TGTGCCAGCAGGGCCGGGACAGGGGAAGCAACTAATGAAAAACTGTTTTTT	CASRAGTGEATNEKLFF
TRBJ1-3	-	TRBV1	-	TGCACCAGCAGCCGGACCGGGAGTTCTGGAAACACCATATATTTT	CTSSRTGSSGNTIYF
TRBJ1-5	few	TRBV19	TRBD1	TGTGCCAGTAGTGCATCGGGACAGCCCCACCAGCCCCAGCATTTT	CASSASGQPHQPQHF